These 5 T cell receptor beta chains share one sample of origin, sequenced in a study of cytomegalovirus exposure and HLA in healthy donors. A multiplex PCR was run with 60 Vbeta primers and 13 Jbeta primers. Assay: immunoSEQ multiplex PCR; the TCRdb copy retains only in-frame clones and omits some. Here the sample spans 150,000 to 200,000 clones, 81% being singletons. Sequencing was carried out using PBMCs. These receptors were obtained from a man between 18 and 29 years old in good health and CMV-seronegative.

The chain joins TRBV7-9 to TRBJ2-3; D gene unclear. The V end lost 6 bases, the J end lost 2 bases, and 21 bases lay between the germline ends. The CDR3 is 17 amino acids. The germline V gene encodes CDR1 SEHNR and CDR2 FQNEAQ (reference sequence). The CDR3 DNA sequence: TGTGCCAGCAGTTCCAAGTTCAGGCTTGATATCACAGATACGCAGTATTTT. Protein product: CASSSKFRLDITDTQYF.

A note on this clone: A junction boundary mismatches the germline segment, possibly from a read error. This same CDR3 is encoded by further DNA sequences in the sample. The chain links TRBV4-3 to TRBJ2-7; 10 bases fit TRBD2. In germline, CDR1 is LGHNA, CDR2 YSLEER. The CDR3 extends over 16 amino acids. CDR3: CASSQEGLARVYEQYF. The CDR3 DNA reads as TGCGCCAGCAGTCAAGAGGGACTAGCGAGAGTCTACGAGCAGTACTTC.

The chain recombines TRBV6-5 with TRBJ1-4; the D is unclear. The CDR3 spans 12 residues. Trimming left V 5 bases short and J 11 bases short, with 12 bases between. Germline values: CDR1 MNHEY, CDR2 SVGAGI. This chain's CDR3 is CASSPTTGKLFF. CDR3 in DNA: TGTGCCAGCAGTCCGACGACGGGGAAACTGTTTTTT.

This clone came up once. V is TRBV5-1 and J is TRBJ2-1, with D perhaps TRBD1 (5 bases). The CDR3 runs 12 residues. V lost 3 bases, J lost 10 bases, and 11 bases lay in between. Germline-derived CDR1 and CDR2 are SGHRS and YFSETQ. In DNA form, the CDR3 reads TGCGCCAGCAGCTGGGGCGCTATCGAGCAGTTCTTC. Residues: CASSWGAIEQFF.

The V gene is TRBV19, the J gene TRBJ2-7, with 10 positions matching TRBD1. V shed 7 bases and J 4 bases; nucleotides not matched to a gene: 7. The CDR3 is made up of 14 amino acids. Per the germline V gene, CDR1 is LNHDA and CDR2 is SQIVND (reference sequence). CDR3: CASTTRDRGYEQYF. The CDR3 bases are TGTGCCAGTACCACCCGGGACAGGGGTTACGAGCAGTACTTC.